This T cell receptor (beta chain) emerged from a study of T cell changes during pregnancy in multiple sclerosis (dated by TCRdb to 2018 to 2020). In terms of the full investigation: In women with multiple sclerosis, the researchers looked at how the T cell repertoire shifted as pregnancy progressed.

Regarding this clone: It lacks a known antigen. No per-base quality is available; no much larger clone lies one base away.

Receptors were amplified or captured by the immunoSEQ multiplex PCR assay. TCRdb carries this immuneACCESS record with in-frame sequences only. Its versions omit some clonotypes, under half of them owing to an unresolved V gene in the studies checked, with the rest unexplained. This sample has around 65,000 clones in its table, and roughly 89% of those were observed once. The leading ten clones occupy approximately 1.3% of the sample. CDR1 and CDR2 are read off the germline V gene as SNHLY and FYNNEI. Trimming takes 8 bases off V and 1 base off J; junction bases not matched to a gene: 10. Including the terminal cysteine and phenylalanine, the CDR3 comprises 15 residues. Of the read, only the CDR3 DNA is kept; its 45 bases are in frame from base 1.

The sample was peripheral blood, taken in the third trimester of pregnancy. This chain joins TRBV2 to TRBJ2-7; 8 bases in between match TRBD1. This TCR came from a female donor in good health, enrolled as a control in a pregnancy study. The CDR3 loop reads CASPAQGAGSYEQYF. The bases are TGTGCCAGCCCAGCTCAGGGGGCAGGGTCCTACGAGCAGTACTTC.